A selection of T cell receptor beta chains follows, all from one sample in a study of T cells after yellow fever vaccination. TCRdb ran MiXCR on the 5' RACE reads and lists one entry per CDR3 protein. This table has 150,000 to 200,000 distinct CDR3 sequences, approximately 6% appearing once. Material: CD4+ T cells sorted from PBMCs, obtained on the day of the first yellow fever vaccination. These receptors originate from a man between 18 and 29 years old who received the YFV17D yellow fever vaccine. The CDR3 runs from the conserved cysteine through the conserved F or W.

V gene	J gene	CDR3 protein
TRBV29-1	TRBJ2-7	CSVGVSTYEQYF
TRBV5-6	TRBJ1-1	CASSYRTGGYTEAFF
TRBV27	TRBJ2-1	CASSFAGVYNEQFF
TRBV7-2	TRBJ2-1	CASSPSRWDNEQFF
TRBV20-1	TRBJ2-1	CSATRTSGAYNEQFF
TRBV20-1	TRBJ1-3	CSARDYNSGNTIYF
TRBV6-5	TRBJ1-2	CASSYEGGSGYTF
TRBV23-1	TRBJ2-2	CASSLPDGGGGARTGELFF
TRBV6-6	TRBJ1-6	CASHRGFNSPLHF
TRBV5-1	TRBJ2-3	CASSPRSGDTQYF
TRBV7-9	TRBJ1-1	CASSLVRGVAFF
TRBV3-1	TRBJ2-1	CASSQVSLRAGSGGYNEQFF
TRBV12-3/TRBV12-4	TRBJ2-3	CASSSHDSGRTDTQYF
TRBV5-1	TRBJ2-1	CASSPQPQADNEQFF
TRBV3-1	TRBJ2-7	CASSRDTGPYEQYF
TRBV28	TRBJ1-3	CASSLAGAAGNTIYF
TRBV28	TRBJ2-4	CASVPGTVGNIQYF
TRBV4-3	TRBJ1-2	CASSHQGNGYTF
TRBV18	TRBJ2-3	CASSQLAGAVTDTQYF
TRBV5-1	TRBJ2-7	CASRRFQGSHEQYF
TRBV7-2	TRBJ2-2	CASSLGIAGLTGELFF
TRBV5-1	TRBJ2-2	CASSWDGNTGELFF
TRBV5-1	TRBJ1-6	CASSPGGSSYNSPLHF
TRBV20-1	TRBJ1-1	CSTGRAEAFF
TRBV7-2	TRBJ1-1	CASSLRGAAFF
TRBV12-3/TRBV12-4	TRBJ1-1	CASTLGLQATEAFF
TRBV12-3/TRBV12-4	TRBJ1-2	CASRPATLNYGYTF
TRBV4-2	TRBJ2-3	CASSPGGVSSTDTQYF
TRBV21-1	TRBJ1-5	CANPGTRRRDSNQPQHF
TRBV20-1	TRBJ1-5	CSAADRGGQPQHF
TRBV4-1	TRBJ2-7	CASSQVKEGEQYF
TRBV28	TRBJ1-2	CASSLLQGGSYTF
TRBV5-1	TRBJ1-1	CASGAGVNTEAFF
TRBV7-2	TRBJ1-5	CASSPRDGNQPQHF
TRBV5-1	TRBJ2-7	CASSLVSGSSYEQYF
TRBV5-1	TRBJ2-2	CASSDPGTGNTGELFF
TRBV5-1	TRBJ2-7	CASSFEHKVDEQYF
TRBV23-1	TRBJ2-4	CASRDASLNIQYF
TRBV28	TRBJ2-6	CASIQGGAGANVLTF
TRBV5-1	TRBJ2-2	CASRDTGGGELFF
TRBV7-2	TRBJ1-6	CASSLTGLTINSPLHF
TRBV2	TRBJ1-3	CASIPTVSSGNTIYF
TRBV25-1	TRBJ2-5	CASSGDQRGTQYF
TRBV5-1	TRBJ2-3	CASKHGQGGDTQYF
TRBV10-3	TRBJ2-1	CAISDSGGDYYNEQFF
TRBV12-3/TRBV12-4	TRBJ2-5	CASSGQTSGGETQYF
TRBV9	TRBJ2-1	CASSVEAVGRNEQFF
TRBV20-1	TRBJ1-3	CSAIQGAPGNTIYF
TRBV20-1	TRBJ2-2	CSARGGGRDSNTGELFF
TRBV6-2/TRBV6-3	TRBJ2-5	CASSYGTSGSQETQYF
TRBV7-2	TRBJ2-5	CASSSLGLAGGETQYF
TRBV20-1	TRBJ2-5	CSARDVRRGGQETQYF
TRBV2	TRBJ2-3	CASTLGGQGSDTQYF
TRBV23-1	TRBJ2-1	CASRPPAGSSYNEQFF
TRBV20-1	TRBJ1-4	CSASRTNEKLFF